This entry lists 5 T cell receptor beta chains sequenced from one sample in a study of T cells expressing NK-cell markers. No DNA is given; TCRdb re-called the 5' RACE reads and lists each CDR3 protein once. The table lists 500,000 to 700,000 distinct CDR3 sequences. Sequencing input: blood T cells: a sorted CD56 or NKG2C T cell subset, CD4+ or CD8+ T cells, or bulk PBMC T cells (not recorded which). These receptor sequences come from a man between 18 and 29 years old in good health.

The chain carries TRBV14 and TRBJ2-4; TCRdb names TRBD1, which stays unverified in the absence of DNA. There are 15 residues in the CDR3. Germline V gene sequence: CDR1 SGHDN, CDR2 FVKESK. The CDR3 sequence: CASSDQTGTENIQYF.

J is TRBJ2-3 and V is TRBV12-3 or TRBV12-4; TCRdb returns TRBD1, unconfirmable since there is no DNA. The CDR3 consists of 16 residues. The CDR3 region is CASSRGRTGALDTQYF.

The CDR3 spells CSASEDSQNTQYF. The chain couples TRBV20-1 to TRBJ2-3; TCRdb gives TRBD2 as the D gene, but with no DNA this cannot be confirmed. The CDR3 consists of 13 residues. The germline V gene encodes CDR1 DFQATT and CDR2 SNEGSKA (reference sequence).

This chain connects TRBV25-1 to TRBJ1-2. The germline CDR1 and CDR2 sequences are MGHDK and SYGVNS. The CDR3 is 15 residues long. CDR3 sequence: CASSPSGPPGYGYTF.

This chain connects TRBV6-5 to TRBJ2-4; TCRdb's D call, TRBD1, is unchecked because there is no DNA. This CDR3 spans 14 amino acids. Germline assignment: CDR1 MNHEY and CDR2 SVGAGI. CDR3 sequence: CASSYSRGPNIQYF.